These 30 T cell receptor beta chains were all obtained from the same sample, sequenced in a study of T cell changes during pregnancy in multiple sclerosis. The protocol was immunoSEQ multiplex PCR, while the TCRdb copy is restricted to in-frame clones and leaves out a portion. This sample carries approximately 52,000 clones, approximately 92% of them seen once, and the ten largest clones take about 0.94%. This specimen consisted of CD4+ T cells from peripheral blood mononuclear cells, obtained in the second trimester of pregnancy. The origin of the receptors is a female donor in good health, enrolled as a control in a pregnancy study.

This chain joins TRBV25-1 and TRBJ1-3; no reliable D call. The germline CDR1 and CDR2 sequences are MGHDK and SYGVNS. This CDR3 has 13 amino acids. Trimming stripped 2 bases from V and 4 bases from J, with 6 bases between. The CDR3 loop is CASSEGRGNTIYF. Written as DNA, the CDR3 is TGTGCCAGCAGTGAAGGGAGGGGAAACACCATATATTTT.

The rearrangement links TRBV2 to TRBJ1-6, with D uncertain. Trimming shortened V by 1 base and J by 7 bases, and 8 bases separated the two germline ends. Germline CDR1 reads SNHLY; CDR2 reads FYNNEI. The CDR3 sequence is 14 residues long. The CDR3 DNA reads as TGTGCCAGCAGTGAAGACAGTAACAATTCACCCCTCCACTTT. It specifies CASSEDSNNSPLHF. Drawing the rest from reference TRBV2 and TRBJ1-6, the complete variable domain is EPEVTQTPSHQVTQMGQEVILRCVPISNHLYFYWYRQILGQKVEFLVSFYNNEISEKSEIFDDQFSVERPDGSNFTLKIRSTKLEDSAMYFCASSEDSNNSPLHFGNGTRLTVT.

This clone appeared once. V is TRBV5-1 and J is TRBJ2-7; 7 bases fit TRBD1. The V and J ends lost 4 bases and 0 bases, in that order; junction bases with no gene match: 10. The CDR3 consists of 16 residues. Germline V gene lookup returns CDR1 SGHRS and CDR2 YFSETQ. In DNA form, the CDR3 reads TGCGCCAGCAGCGGACTCCGGGACAGAAGCTCCTACGAGCAGTACTTC. Its translation: CASSGLRDRSSYEQYF.

For the CDR3, the DNA is TGTGCCAGCAGCAAGACAGGGATCAACTACGAGCAGTACTTC. This translates into CASSKTGINYEQYF. This rearrangement joins TRBV21-1 to TRBJ2-7; the DNA was not used to check the table's D call, TRBD1. TRBV21-1 is an annotated pseudogene. This CDR3 has 14 amino acids.

The CDR3 sequence is CASMGLNQPQHF. The DNA of the CDR3 is TGTGCCAGTATGGGGCTGAATCAGCCCCAGCATTTT. The gene calls are TRBV19 and TRBJ1-5; weak D call: TRBD1 (5 bases). The V end lost 7 bases, the J end lost 4 bases, and 8 bases lay between the germline ends. The length of the CDR3 is 12 residues. Germline V gene sequence: CDR1 LNHDA, CDR2 SQIVND (reference sequence).

CDR3 residues: CASSFPGGETQYF. CDR3 sequence (DNA): TGTGCCAGCAGCTTCCCAGGCGGGGAGACCCAGTACTTC. The chain combines TRBV7-2 with TRBJ2-5; D perhaps matches TRBD2 (5 bases). With 3 bases removed from V and 5 bases from J, the gap between germline ends came to 10 bases. The CDR3 extends over 13 amino acids. From germline, CDR1 is SGHTA and CDR2 FQGNSA. The whole variable domain, filled in from reference TRBV7-2 and TRBJ2-5, reads GAGVSQSPSNKVTEKGKDVELRCDPISGHTALYWYRQSLGQGLEFLIYFQGNSAPDKSGLPSDRFSAERTGGSVSTLTIQRTQQEDSAVYLCASSFPGGETQYFGPGTRLLVL.

The chain uses TRBV6-1 and TRBJ1-2; possible D gene TRBD1, 6 bases. Trimming took off 7 bases at V and 2 bases at J, with 14 bases between the two ends. The CDR3 length is 14 residues. Germline-derived CDR1 and CDR2 are MNHNS and SASEGT. The CDR3 region is CASNTGHPNYGYTF. CDR3 in DNA: TGTGCCAGCAATACGGGACATCCGAACTATGGCTACACCTTC.

The rearrangement uses TRBV2 and TRBJ2-7; 7 bases agree with TRBD2. CDR1 is SNHLY, CDR2 FYNNEI, per germline. The CDR3 totals 12 residues. CDR3 in amino acids: CATGGTSYEQYF. The CDR3 DNA reads as TGTGCTACGGGGGGAACCTCCTACGAGCAGTACTTC.

The gene calls are TRBV19 and TRBJ1-6; 11 bases match TRBD1. Germline assignment: CDR1 LNHDA and CDR2 SQIVND (reference sequence). V shed 4 bases and J 10 bases; nucleotides not matched to a gene: 3. CDR3 length: 14 residues. The chain's CDR3 is CASSTGTGGSPLHF. The CDR3 DNA reads TGTGCCAGTAGTACTGGGACAGGGGGATCACCCCTCCACTTT.

V and J are TRBV28 and TRBJ2-1, with 8 bases that match TRBD2. The CDR3 runs 18 residues. With 2 bases clipped from V and 5 bases from J, the junction kept 14 bases outside the gene matches. Germline CDR1 is MDHEN and CDR2 is SYDVKM. CDR3: CASSLGVGRVRPHNEQFF. The CDR3 DNA is TGTGCCAGCAGTTTAGGTGTCGGGAGGGTTCGCCCGCACAATGAGCAGTTCTTC.

The chain combines TRBV6-6 with TRBJ2-7; 8 positions agree with TRBD1. This CDR3 has 14 residues. V was pared by 1 base and J by 3 bases, with 2 bases of the junction left unmatched. Looked up from germline, CDR1 is MNHNY and CDR2 is SVGAGI (reference sequence). Here the CDR3 reads CASSYWDRFYEQYF. CDR3 coding DNA: TGTGCCAGCAGTTACTGGGACAGGTTCTACGAGCAGTACTTC.

Only one count was recorded for this clone. The chain is built from TRBV6-5 and TRBJ1-1; no clear D. V gave up 6 bases and J gave up 10 bases, with 12 bases separating them. The germline V gene encodes CDR1 MNHEY and CDR2 SVGAGI. CDR3 size: 11 residues. The CDR3 DNA reads as TGTGCCAGCAGCTGGGGAGGCAGAGCTTTCTTT. It encodes CASSWGGRAFF.

This rearrangement joins TRBV5-4 to TRBJ2-7; TRBD1 agrees at 7 bases. Germline V gene lookup returns CDR1 SGHNT and CDR2 YYREEE (reference sequence). With 0 bases clipped from V and 3 bases from J, the junction kept 3 bases outside the gene matches. CDR3 length: 14 residues. The CDR3 bases are TGTGCCAGCAGCTTGGACAGGACAGGCTACGAGCAGTACTTC. It translates to CASSLDRTGYEQYF.

The chain carries TRBV11-2 and TRBJ2-2; the match to TRBD2 covers 10 bases. Germline V gives CDR1 SGHAT, CDR2 FQNNGV. V gave up 2 bases and J gave up 4 bases; unmatched junction bases: 7. The CDR3 is made up of 17 amino acids. The CDR3 protein is CASSLSIRLAGTGELFF. As DNA, the CDR3 is TGTGCCAGCAGCTTAAGTATTAGACTAGCGGGCACCGGGGAGCTGTTTTTT.

The chain couples TRBV5-1 to TRBJ2-5; 9 bases fit TRBD1. The CDR3 covers 13 residues. The J segment lost 4 bases and the V segment lost 4 bases, leaving 2 bases of the junction unmatched. Germline V gene lookup returns CDR1 SGHRS and CDR2 YFSETQ. CDR3 DNA: TGCGCCAGCAGCATGGGACAGGGAGAGACCCAGTACTTC. Translation: CASSMGQGETQYF.

The rearrangement uses TRBV7-8 and TRBJ1-5; D ambiguous. CDR3 length equals 15 residues. The germline V gene has CDR1 SGHVS and CDR2 FQNEAQ. Trimming cost V 6 bases and J 4 bases, with 16 bases left between them. Here the CDR3 DNA reads TGTGCCAGCAGTTCCGTGAGGGTAAGAAATCAGCCCCAGCATTTT. The encoded protein is CASSSVRVRNQPQHF. The whole variable domain, filled in from reference TRBV7-8 and TRBJ1-5, reads GAGVSQSPRYKVAKRGQDVALRCDPISGHVSLFWYQQALGQGPEFLTYFQNEAQLDKSGLPSDRFFAERPEGSVSTLKIQRTQQEDSAVYLCASSSVRVRNQPQHFGDGTRLSIL.

The chain combines TRBV27 with TRBJ2-5, with D possibly being TRBD2 (5 bases). The CDR3 extends over 14 amino acids. With 4 bases removed from V and 2 bases from J, the gap between germline ends came to 11 bases. Germline CDR1 reads MNHEY; CDR2 reads SMNVEV (reference sequence). The CDR3 nucleotides are TGTGCCAGCAGTTATGGAGGACCACAAGAGACCCAGTACTTC. Translated: CASSYGGPQETQYF.

This chain joins TRBV28 and TRBJ2-7; maybe TRBD1 (6 bases). The germline V gene encodes CDR1 MDHEN and CDR2 SYDVKM. This CDR3 is 13 amino acids long. V lost 4 bases, J lost 5 bases, and 12 bases lay in between. CDR3 DNA sequence: TGTGCCAGCAGTTCCACAGGGCGCAACGAGCAGTACTTC. This codes for CASSSTGRNEQYF.

V gene TRBV28 combines with J gene TRBJ1-2; 7 nucleotides line up with TRBD1. The germline gives CDR1 MDHEN, CDR2 SYDVKM. The CDR3 contains 13 residues. The V and J ends lost 5 bases and 3 bases, in that order; junction bases with no gene match: 3. CDR3 loop: CASSTTGDYGYTF. For the CDR3, the DNA is TGTGCCAGCAGTACCACAGGGGACTATGGCTACACCTTC.

The chain couples TRBV7-9 to TRBJ1-3; the D gene is possibly TRBD1 (6 bases). CDR1 and CDR2 from the germline V gene are SEHNR and FQNEAQ (reference sequence). The V gene lost 5 bases and the J gene lost 2 bases, with 13 bases spanning the gap. The CDR3 is 15 residues long. CDR3 residues: CASSPNTGTGNTIYF. CDR3 bases: TGTGCCAGCAGCCCAAATACAGGGACTGGAAACACCATATATTTT.

This chain links TRBV7-9 with TRBJ1-4, with 7 bases identical to TRBD1. The CDR3 is 15 residues long. With 5 bases clipped from V and 3 bases from J, the junction kept 6 bases outside the gene matches. CDR1 and CDR2 from the germline V gene are SEHNR and FQNEAQ (reference sequence). The CDR3 loop is CASSIGDRANEKLFF. DNA for the CDR3: TGTGCCAGCAGCATAGGGGACAGAGCTAATGAAAAACTGTTTTTT.

The gene calls are TRBV5-1 and TRBJ1-1, with a tentative D call TRBD1 (6 bases). Trimming cost V 4 bases and J 4 bases, with 17 bases left between them. Germline CDR1 is SGHRS and CDR2 is YFSETQ. This CDR3 region has 15 residues. The CDR3 spells CASSIGGQSATEAFF. The CDR3 DNA sequence: TGCGCCAGCAGCATAGGGGGACAAAGCGCCACTGAAGCTTTCTTT.

The chain carries TRBV18 and TRBJ1-2, with a tentative D call TRBD1 (6 bases). The V end was cut by 2 bases, the J end by 4 bases, with 14 bases between. The CDR3 extends over 15 amino acids. Germline CDR1 KGHSH, CDR2 LQKENI. CDR3 region: CASSPAGASTYGYTF. The CDR3 coding sequence is TGTGCCAGCTCACCAGCAGGGGCAAGTACCTATGGCTACACCTTC.

The genes are TRBV9 and TRBJ2-3; TRBD2 matches at 10 bases. V gave up 0 bases and J gave up 1 base; unmatched junction bases: 5. The CDR3 length is 17 residues. Germline V lookup: CDR1 SGDLS, CDR2 YYNGEE. The CDR3 DNA sequence: TGTGCCAGCAGCGTAGGCCTAGCGGGAGTCGGCACAGATACGCAGTATTTT. It specifies CASSVGLAGVGTDTQYF.

The chain is built from TRBV7-9 and TRBJ1-2; possible D gene TRBD1, 5 bases. The CDR3 runs 13 residues. The germline gives CDR1 SEHNR, CDR2 FQNEAQ (reference sequence). The V and J ends lost 5 bases and 0 bases respectively, with 7 bases between them. The CDR3 loop is CASSPDTNYGYTF. The CDR3 DNA reads as TGTGCCAGCAGCCCGGACACTAACTATGGCTACACCTTC. The variable domain in full, completed from reference TRBV7-9 and TRBJ1-2, reads DTGVSQNPRHKITKRGQNVTFRCDPISEHNRLYWYRQTLGQGPEFLTYFQNEAQLEKSRLLSDRFSAERPKGSFSTLEIQRTEQGDSAMYLCASSPDTNYGYTFGSGTRLTVV.

The chain is built from TRBV19 and TRBJ2-5; TRBD1 matches at 9 bases. Per the germline V gene, CDR1 is LNHDA and CDR2 is SQIVND (reference sequence). The J segment lost 5 bases and the V segment lost 0 bases, leaving 7 bases of the junction unmatched. CDR3 length equals 16 residues. CDR3 region: CASSIDAGTGMETQYF. CDR3 coding DNA: TGTGCCAGTAGTATAGACGCCGGGACAGGGATGGAGACCCAGTACTTC.

This rearrangement joins TRBV13 to TRBJ1-5, with 7 bases aligning to TRBD1. J lost 7 bases, V lost 4 bases, and 7 bases had no gene match. From germline, CDR1 is PRHDT and CDR2 FYEKMQ (reference sequence). CDR3 size: 14 residues. CDR3 residues: CASSSTGPGQPQHF. The DNA of the CDR3 is TGTGCCAGCAGCTCGACAGGGCCAGGGCAGCCCCAGCATTTT.

This clone is categorized as medium-sized. J is TRBJ2-2 and V is TRBV7-3; D is perhaps TRBD1 (5 bases). The CDR3 totals 16 residues. CDR1 and CDR2 from the germline V gene are SGHTA and FQGTGA. V gave up 2 bases and J gave up 6 bases, with 16 bases separating them. The CDR3 bases are TGTGCCAGCAGCTTACAGGGCGCAAAAAACTCCGGGGAGCTGTTTTTT. Its translation: CASSLQGAKNSGELFF.

The V call is TRBV30, the J call TRBJ2-4; unclear D gene. The CDR3 loop spans 16 amino acids. CDR1 and CDR2 from the germline V gene are GTSNPN and SVGIG (reference sequence). The V and J ends lost 6 bases and 0 bases respectively, with 18 bases between them. This chain's CDR3 is CACSLLFSSAKNIQYF. The CDR3 DNA follows: TGTGCCTGTTCTCTCCTCTTTTCTTCAGCCAAAAACATTCAGTACTTC.

CDR3 sequence reads: CASSLDGGRRNEQFF. The CDR3, as DNA: TGTGCCAGCAGCTTAGATGGAGGGAGAAGGAATGAGCAGTTCTTC. The chain couples TRBV11-2 to TRBJ2-1, with a weak D call TRBD2 (6 bases). The length of the CDR3 is 15 residues. Germline V gives CDR1 SGHAT, CDR2 FQNNGV. Between the trimmed V and J ends, which lost 0 bases and 7 bases, there was a span of 13 bases.